This T cell receptor (beta chain) appears in the sequencing data of a study of blood T cell repertoires in COVID-19. The CDR3 is made up of 14 amino acids. CDR1 and CDR2 (germline): KGHDR, SFDVKD. Trimming took off 4 bases at V and 15 bases at J, with 21 bases between the two ends. Libraries were prepared by immunoSEQ multiplex PCR; TCRdb keeps only in-frame clonotypes and omits some of them. This repertoire shows approximately 230,000 clones, just over 90% found once; its top ten account for under 2.5%. V gene TRBV24-1 combines with J gene TRBJ1-5; TRBD1 is a possible D gene (5 bases). Sequencing used PBMCs or T cells enriched from blood (not recorded which). This sequence originates from a woman under 30 who had recovered from COVID-19. The CDR3, as DNA: TGTGCCACCAGTGACACTGGCGGGAGCGGGGACCCGCATTTT. It specifies CATSDTGGSGDPHF.